This T cell receptor beta chain appears in the sequencing data of a study of CD8 T cells in Susac syndrome. Germline lookup yields CDR1 SGHVS and CDR2 FQNEAQ. This CDR3 region has 15 residues. The ends were cut back, 7 bases at V and 4 bases at J, with 17 bases in the middle. RNA totalling about 0.45 to 1 ug underwent reverse transcription with random hexamers. TCRdb redid the calling of the immunoSEQ multiplex PCR reads with MiXCR, one entry per CDR3 protein. The data show roughly 150,000 distinct CDR3 sequences, with 95% seen just once and over 0.12% held by the top ten. Sequencing of TCR beta was performed on blood CD8+ and CD4+ T cells. Both CD4+ and CD8+ T cells were negatively isolated, and TEMRA cells underwent FACS enrichment.

Sequences were obtained from CD8+ T cells from PBMCs. This chain joins TRBV7-8 and TRBJ2-1; D ambiguous. The source is a human donor with multiple sclerosis. The CDR3 nucleotides are TGTGCCAGCACGGATGGGCTAGGTACTTACAATGAGCAGTTCTTC. It encodes CASTDGLGTYNEQFF.